The 27 T cell receptor beta chains below come from one sample, sequenced in a study of blood T cell repertoires in COVID-19. The table came from immunoSEQ multiplex PCR; TCRdb's copy has only in-frame clones and leaves some out. The sample shows about 130,000 clones, roughly 86% of them seen only once. The sample taken for sequencing was peripheral blood. The receptors here all came from a woman between 45 and 65 years old who had recovered from COVID-19.

The V call is TRBV19, the J call TRBJ2-3; D is perhaps TRBD2 (5 bases). This CDR3 spans 13 amino acids. V lost 4 bases and J lost 6, with 11 bases in between. The germline V gene has CDR1 LNHDA and CDR2 SQIVND (reference sequence). CDR3 sequence: CASSSLAKDTQYF. For the CDR3, the DNA is TGTGCCAGTAGTAGCCTAGCTAAGGATACGCAGTATTTT.

The CDR3 coding sequence is TGTGCCACCAGCAGAGGGACAGGGGGCTTGACTGAAGCTTTCTTT. Its translation: CATSRGTGGLTEAFF. The chain links TRBV15 to TRBJ1-1; 11 nucleotides agree with TRBD1. This CDR3 is built from 15 residues. The V and J ends lost 1 base and 5 bases, in that order; junction bases with no gene match: 3. Germline V gene data show CDR1 as LNHNV and CDR2 as YYDKDF (reference sequence).

The chain employs TRBV27 and TRBJ1-5; the match to TRBD1 covers 7 bases. Germline V CDR1 and CDR2: MNHEY, SMNVEV (reference sequence). CDR3 length: 15 residues. Trimming removed 2 bases from V and 7 bases from J; junction bases left unmatched: 8. The CDR3 DNA is TGTGCCAGCAGTTTAAACAGGGGAGGAGAACAGCCCCAGCATTTT. Protein product: CASSLNRGGEQPQHF.

The V and J genes are TRBV18 and TRBJ1-2; tentatively, D is TRBD1 (6 bases). The CDR3 is 14 amino acids. The germline V and J ends were trimmed by 0 bases and 6 bases, with 11 bases remaining between them. Germline CDR1 reads KGHSH; CDR2 reads LQKENI. The CDR3: CASSPPYGTHGYTF. In DNA form, the CDR3 reads TGTGCCAGCTCACCACCCTACGGGACACATGGCTACACCTTC.

This clone was seen only once. This chain joins TRBV12-5 and TRBJ2-3, with D perhaps matching TRBD2 (5 bases). The germline V and J ends were trimmed by 0 bases and 2 bases, with 18 bases remaining between them. The CDR3 length is 18 residues. The germline gives CDR1 LGHNT, CDR2 FRNRAP. The CDR3 DNA reads as TGTGCTAGTGGTTTGGTCCAAGACGGGGTTCGAAACACAGATACGCAGTATTTT. Protein: CASGLVQDGVRNTDTQYF.

This chain uses TRBV18 with TRBJ1-3; TRBD1 is a possible D gene (5 bases). The CDR3 loop spans 16 amino acids. The V and J ends lost 3 bases and 0 bases respectively, with 12 bases between them. Germline V gene sequence: CDR1 KGHSH, CDR2 LQKENI. The CDR3 DNA is TGTGCCAGCTCACCCCAGGGCATCAGCTCTGGAAACACCATATATTTT. Translating it yields CASSPQGISSGNTIYF.

This clone was detected only a few times. This chain links TRBV29-1 with TRBJ1-1, with D possibly being TRBD1 (6 bases). Between the trimmed V and J ends, which lost 7 bases and 11 bases, there was a span of 17 bases. The CDR3 sequence is 11 residues long. The germline V gene encodes CDR1 SQVTM and CDR2 ANQGSEA. The CDR3 nucleotides read TGCAGCGGCAGGGGCGCAAGAAGGGCTTTCTTT. This codes for CSGRGARRAFF.

This rearrangement joins TRBV13 to TRBJ1-3; no clear D gene. The CDR3 contains 16 residues. The ends were cut back, 2 bases at V and 0 bases at J, with 11 bases in the middle. CDR1 and CDR2 from the germline V gene are PRHDT and FYEKMQ (reference sequence). The CDR3 sequence: CASSLKTFSSGNTIYF. In DNA, the CDR3 is TGTGCCAGCAGCTTAAAGACATTTAGCTCTGGAAACACCATATATTTT.

The chain carries TRBV11-3 and TRBJ2-7; a weak D match, TRBD2 (5 bases). Germline V CDR1 and CDR2: SGHNT, YENEEA. The CDR3 covers 18 residues. Trimming took off 2 bases at V and 2 bases at J, with 22 bases between the two ends. The CDR3 is CASSLRGWASREPYEQYF. CDR3 in DNA: TGTGCCAGCAGCTTAAGAGGTTGGGCCTCGAGGGAGCCCTACGAGCAGTACTTC. Combining the CDR3 with reference TRBV11-3 and TRBJ2-7 gives the whole variable domain EAGVVQSPRYKIIEKKQPVAFWCNPISGHNTLYWYLQNLGQGPELLIRYENEEAVDDSQLPKDRFSAERLKGVDSTLKIQPAELGDSAVYLCASSLRGWASREPYEQYFGPGTRLTVT.

This clone was recorded once. The J gene is TRBJ2-3, the V gene TRBV7-9; D is unresolved. Trimming cost V 2 bases and J 1 base, with 4 bases left between them. Germline V gives CDR1 SEHNR, CDR2 FQNEAQ (reference sequence). The length of the CDR3 is 13 residues. CDR3 nucleotide sequence: TGTGCCAGCAGCTTATTCGGCACAGATACGCAGTATTTT. This translates into CASSLFGTDTQYF.

The chain carries TRBV5-4 and TRBJ2-1, with a weak D call TRBD2 (5 bases). The germline V gene has CDR1 SGHNT and CDR2 YYREEE (reference sequence). V shed 4 bases and J shed 6 bases, with 11 bases lying between them. The CDR3 has 13 residues. CDR3 amino acids: CASSLPRGNEQFF. As DNA, the CDR3 is TGTGCCAGCAGCCTACCCCGGGGCAATGAGCAGTTCTTC.

The J gene is TRBJ1-6, the V gene TRBV6-5; a possible D gene is TRBD1 (5 bases). CDR3 length: 13 residues. V was shortened by 6 bases and J by 14 bases, with 17 bases between the two germline ends. Germline-derived CDR1 and CDR2 are MNHEY and SVGAGI. The CDR3 loop reads CASRAVGGITLHF. The CDR3 DNA reads as TGTGCCAGCAGGGCCGTCGGGGGAATAACCCTCCACTTT.

This chain uses TRBV5-6 with TRBJ2-3, with 7 bases identical to TRBD2. CDR1 is SGHDT and CDR2 is YYEEEE in the germline V gene. The trim removed 1 base at V and 1 base at J, leaving 9 bases unmatched. The CDR3 spans 17 residues. The CDR3 region is CASSLMLSGTRTDTQYF. Written as DNA, the CDR3 is TGTGCCAGCAGCTTGATGTTAAGCGGGACTCGCACAGATACGCAGTATTTT.

This clone was seen only once. The chain combines TRBV7-6 with TRBJ2-3, with D hard to call. Germline loops: CDR1 SGHVS, CDR2 FNYEAQ. CDR3 length equals 15 residues. Trimming pared 1 base from V and 0 bases from J, leaving 8 bases between. The CDR3 spells CASSLVGVSTDTQYF. The CDR3 DNA follows: TGTGCCAGCAGCTTAGTAGGAGTTAGCACAGATACGCAGTATTTT.

The chain recombines TRBV6-2 or TRBV6-3 with TRBJ1-1; 8 bases are a match to TRBD1. Per the germline V gene, CDR1 is MNHEY and CDR2 is SVGEGT. There are 15 residues in the CDR3. V lost 4 bases and J lost 5; bases outside the gene matches: 9. The CDR3 here is CASSSRTGMRTEAFF. CDR3 in DNA: TGTGCCAGCAGTTCCAGGACAGGGATGAGGACTGAAGCTTTCTTT.

CDR3 region: CSASLGTDTQYF. The CDR3, as DNA: TGCAGTGCTAGTCTTGGCACAGATACGCAGTATTTT. V usage is TRBV20-1 and J usage is TRBJ2-3; no clear D. Trimming took 3 bases from V and 1 from J, leaving 5 bases between them. Germline V CDR1 and CDR2: DFQATT, SNEGSKA (reference sequence). There are 12 residues in the CDR3.

This rearrangement joins TRBV9 to TRBJ2-7; TRBD2 matches at 15 bases. The CDR3 has 18 residues. CDR1 and CDR2 (germline): SGDLS, YYNGEE. After removal of 5 bases from V and 0 bases from J, the junction contained 9 bases not matched to a gene. CDR3 nucleotides: TGTGCCAGCAGTTCTGGACTAGCGGGAGGGCCCAACTCCTACGAGCAGTACTTC. Its protein product is CASSSGLAGGPNSYEQYF.

This clone was counted only a few times. This chain joins TRBV7-9 and TRBJ2-5, with 7 bases that match TRBD1. The CDR3 loop spans 14 amino acids. V lost 3 bases, J lost 3 bases, and 4 bases stayed unmatched. Per germline, CDR1 SEHNR and CDR2 FQNEAQ (reference sequence). CDR3 in DNA: TGTGCCAGCAGCTTTCCGACAGGGAAAGAGACCCAGTACTTC. This gives the protein CASSFPTGKETQYF.

The genes are TRBV5-1 and TRBJ1-2, with 8 positions matching TRBD1. Per the germline V gene, CDR1 is SGHRS and CDR2 is YFSETQ. CDR3 size: 14 residues. V lost 6 bases and J lost 13; bases outside the gene matches: 17. CDR3 DNA: TGCGCCAGCACCCGACTCGGGACAGGCGAATCTCGCACCTTC. Its protein is CASTRLGTGESRTF.

This clone was detected only once. The chain links TRBV11-2 to TRBJ2-7; 12 nucleotides agree with TRBD2. V shed 5 bases and J 7 bases; nucleotides not matched to a gene: 21. This CDR3 has 19 residues. Germline V gene data show CDR1 as SGHAT and CDR2 as FQNNGV. The CDR3 sequence: CASSLTTSGSSNLLQEQYF. The CDR3 coding sequence is TGTGCCAGCAGCCTCACGACTAGCGGGAGTTCTAATCTCCTACAGGAGCAGTACTTC.

The V and J genes are TRBV19 and TRBJ1-2; TRBD1 aligns across 8 bases. Germline V gene lookup returns CDR1 LNHDA and CDR2 SQIVND (reference sequence). This CDR3 contains 12 residues. Trimming removed 7 bases from V and 8 bases from J; junction bases left unmatched: 6. The CDR3 DNA is TGTGCCAGTAATGGCAGGGGGCTAGGCTACACCTTC. It codes for CASNGRGLGYTF. The whole variable domain, remainder taken from reference TRBV19 and TRBJ1-2, is DGGITQSPKYLFRKEGQNVTLSCEQNLNHDAMYWYRQDPGQGLRLIYYSQIVNDFQKGDIAEGYSVSREKKESFPLTVTSAQKNPTAFYLCASNGRGLGYTFGSGTRLTVV.

This chain connects TRBV29-1 to TRBJ2-1; 10 bases align to TRBD2. V lost 4 bases to trimming and J lost 0 bases; unmatched junction nucleotides: 9. CDR1 is SQVTM and CDR2 is ANQGSEA in the germline V gene. This CDR3 contains 17 residues. For the CDR3, the DNA is TGCAGCGTTGTAAGGCTAGCGGGGGCCTCCTCCTACAATGAGCAGTTCTTC. It translates to CSVVRLAGASSYNEQFF.

The chain carries TRBV7-9 and TRBJ2-2, with D maybe TRBD1 (6 bases). This CDR3 comprises 19 residues. Trimming took off 4 bases at V and 7 bases at J, with 28 bases between the two ends. Germline-derived CDR1 and CDR2 are SEHNR and FQNEAQ (reference sequence). This CDR3 reads CASSSDCLWPGVGIGELFF. The CDR3 DNA reads as TGTGCCAGCAGCTCCGACTGTCTCTGGCCAGGGGTAGGTATCGGGGAGCTGTTTTTT.

The table lists this clone with a count of one. This chain links TRBV5-1 with TRBJ2-5; 7 nucleotides agree with TRBD2. V dropped 6 bases and J dropped 5; count of bases not matched to a gene: 7. From germline, CDR1 is SGHRS and CDR2 YFSETQ. This CDR3 contains 13 residues. The CDR3 nucleotides are TGCGCCAGCACCAGACTAGCTGGGGAGACCCAGTACTTC. It encodes CASTRLAGETQYF.

This clone appeared a single time. In DNA form, the CDR3 reads TGTGCCAGCAGCCCATTAGACTATAGCAATCAGCCCCAGCATTTT. Encoded protein: CASSPLDYSNQPQHF. The chain recombines TRBV5-5 with TRBJ1-5; D gene uncertain. The germline gives CDR1 SGHKS, CDR2 YYEKEE (reference sequence). Trimming left V 4 bases short and J 0 bases short, with 11 bases between. The CDR3 length is 15 residues.

The chain uses TRBV5-1 and TRBJ2-7, with 13 bases fitting TRBD2. The CDR3 spans 16 residues. V lost 2 bases to trimming and J lost 4 bases; unmatched junction nucleotides: 6. Germline assignment: CDR1 SGHRS and CDR2 YFSETQ. CDR3 sequence reads: CASSLGTSGTSYEQYF. As DNA, the CDR3 is TGCGCCAGCAGCTTAGGGACTAGCGGGACCTCTTACGAGCAGTACTTC.

The chain joins TRBV11-3 to TRBJ1-3, with 7 positions matching TRBD1. The V and J ends lost 0 bases and 7 bases, in that order; junction bases with no gene match: 12. Looked up from germline, CDR1 is SGHNT and CDR2 is YENEEA. This CDR3 is built from 17 residues. CDR3 DNA: TGTGCCAGCAGCTTAGAGCCAAAACAGGGGAAGGTGAACACCATATATTTT. Protein product: CASSLEPKQGKVNTIYF.